These T cell receptor beta chains were read from a single sample in a study of control samples from healthy donors and cancer patients. The protocol was immunoSEQ multiplex PCR, while the TCRdb copy is restricted to in-frame clones and leaves out a portion. The sample shows about 89,000 clones, more than 75% of them seen only once. Specimen: blood. These receptors came from a man aged 30-40 years in good health. Each CDR3 is given with its conserved first and last residue. A D gene is named only where the DNA matches it firmly. Clone size, where shown, is once, few, many, or a class for clones that have expanded.

J gene,V gene,clone size,D gene,CDR3 DNA,CDR3 protein
TRBJ2-5,TRBV11-2,NA,TRBD1,TGTGCCAGCAGCCCAACAGGGGGCCAAGAGACCCAGTACTTC,CASSPTGGQETQYF
TRBJ2-2,TRBV6-5,NA,NA,TGTGCCAGCAGTCGTGACAGGCGGGGCGGTCTGTTTTTT,CASSRDRRGGLFF
TRBJ1-2,TRBV18,NA,NA,TGTGCCAGCTCACCACCGCTGGGGGACTATGGCTACACCTTC,CASSPPLGDYGYTF
TRBJ2-2,TRBV19,NA,NA,TGTGCCAGTAGGGACAGAGCCGGGGAGCTGTTTTTT,CASRDRAGELFF
TRBJ1-3,TRBV5-5,NA,NA,TGTGCCAGCAGCTTGGCGGGACCTAGAACTGGAAACACCATATATTTT,CASSLAGPRTGNTIYF
TRBJ1-1,TRBV20-1,NA,NA,TGCAGTGCTAGATCGAACACTGAAGCTTTCTTT,CSARSNTEAFF
TRBJ2-7,TRBV6-6,NA,TRBD1,TGTGCCAGCAGTTACGAGACAGGGCCGAGAGAGCAGTACTTC,CASSYETGPREQYF
TRBJ1-3,TRBV6-5,NA,NA,TGTGCCAGCAGTAAGGGGGGCGCGTCTGGAAACACCATATATTTT,CASSKGGASGNTIYF
TRBJ2-7,TRBV27,NA,NA,TGTGCCAGCGCACCCCTGGGGGATGAGGACGAGCAGTACTTC,CASAPLGDEDEQYF
TRBJ2-3,TRBV5-1,once,TRBD1,TGCGCCAGCAGCGTGGGGCAGGGGGCAGATACGCAGTATTTT,CASSVGQGADTQYF
TRBJ2-1,TRBV27,NA,NA,TGTGCCAGCAGTACAACCAAGAGCTCCTACAATGAGCAGTTCTTC,CASSTTKSSYNEQFF
TRBJ2-3,TRBV5-1,once,TRBD2,TGCCCCAGCAGCCCACTAACGGGGGGGGGAGATACGCAGTATTTT,CPSSPLTGGGDTQYF
TRBJ1-1,TRBV7-9,once,NA,TGTGCCAGCAGCCCCCAAGGGAAACCTGAAGCTTTCTTT,CASSPQGKPEAFF
TRBJ1-6,TRBV7-9,NA,TRBD1,TGTGCCAGCAGCGCTAGACAGGGGGACGATTCACCCCTCCACTTT,CASSARQGDDSPLHF
TRBJ2-3,TRBV6-5,NA,TRBD2,TGTGCCAGCGGGGGAGGGGTAATAGGCACAGATACGCAGTATTTT,CASGGGVIGTDTQYF
TRBJ1-5,TRBV2,NA,NA,TGTGCCAGCAGTGAAAGTTGGGGTCAGCCCCAGCATTTT,CASSESWGQPQHF
TRBJ1-4,TRBV5-6,NA,TRBD1,TGTGCCAGCAGCTTGGAACAGGGGGCGCCTAATGAAAAACTGTTTTTT,CASSLEQGAPNEKLFF
TRBJ2-4,TRBV19,NA,TRBD1,TGTGCCAGTAGTACAGGGGGTGGAATCAAAAACATTCAGTACTTC,CASSTGGGIKNIQYF
TRBJ2-2,TRBV12-5,NA,NA,TGTGCTAGTGATTGGGGGTACACCGGGGAGCTGTTTTTT,CASDWGYTGELFF
TRBJ2-2,TRBV11-3,NA,TRBD1,TGTGCCAGCAGCTCGTGGGACAGCACCGGGGAGCTGTTTTTT,CASSSWDSTGELFF
TRBJ1-2,TRBV6-5,NA,NA,TGTGCCAGCAGTTACGGCGACAGAAACTATGGCTACACCTTC,CASSYGDRNYGYTF
TRBJ2-5,TRBV2,NA,TRBD1,TGTGCCAGCAGCGCCGGGACAGGAACGTACCAAGAGACCCAGTACTTC,CASSAGTGTYQETQYF
TRBJ1-6,TRBV5-1,medium-sized,TRBD1,TGCGCCAGCAGCCCCGGGACAGATAATTCACCCCTCCACTTT,CASSPGTDNSPLHF
TRBJ1-2,TRBV6-2/TRBV6-3,NA,NA,TGTGCCAGCAGTCCGTTGGGAAAGGCCTATGGCTACACCTTC,CASSPLGKAYGYTF
TRBJ1-6,TRBV25-1,NA,TRBD1,TGTGCCAGCGGACAGGGTGATAGGATTTCACCCCTCCACTTT,CASGQGDRISPLHF
TRBJ2-1,TRBV9,NA,TRBD2,TGTGCCAGCAGCGGAATAGCGGGGGGTTACAATGAGCAGTTCTTC,CASSGIAGGYNEQFF
TRBJ1-2,TRBV27,NA,TRBD1,TGTGCCAGCAGTCCCCTCAGGGACAGGGCTAACTATGGCTACACCTTC,CASSPLRDRANYGYTF
TRBJ2-3,TRBV24-1,NA,NA,TGTGCCACCAGTGATTTGGAGCAGGGGTGGGGGGATACGCAGTATTTT,CATSDLEQGWGDTQYF
TRBJ1-6,TRBV6-6,NA,TRBD1,TGTGCCAGCAGCCCGGGACAGGGGTATAATTCACCCCTCCACTTT,CASSPGQGYNSPLHF
TRBJ1-6,TRBV20-1,once,NA,TGCAGTGCTAGTAGCGGCAGGGAACATTCACCCCTCCACTTT,CSASSGREHSPLHF
TRBJ2-1,TRBV14,NA,NA,TGTGCCAGCAGCCAAGGGTCCTACAATGAGCAGTTCTTC,CASSQGSYNEQFF
TRBJ1-5,TRBV7-2,NA,TRBD1,TGTGCCAGCAGCACGGTCGCCGGGACAGGGGGCTCAAATCAGCCCCAGCATTTT,CASSTVAGTGGSNQPQHF
TRBJ1-6,TRBV12-3/TRBV12-4,NA,NA,TGTGCCAGCAGTTTCGGCCCAAATTCACCCCTCCACTTT,CASSFGPNSPLHF
TRBJ2-2,TRBV7-9,few,NA,TGTGCCAGCAGCCCCAGTAGACTGGGTGGCACCGGGGAGCTGTTTTTT,CASSPSRLGGTGELFF
TRBJ1-1,TRBV6-5,NA,TRBD1,TGTGCCAGCAGGCGACAGGGGACGCTTCACACTGAAGCTTTCTTT,CASRRQGTLHTEAFF
TRBJ2-3,TRBV9,NA,TRBD2,TGTGCCAGCAGCGTAGAGAGGGGACTAGGGGGCACAGATACGCAGTATTTT,CASSVERGLGGTDTQYF
TRBJ1-2,TRBV11-2,once,NA,TGTGCCAGCAGCTTAGATATGTTCCGTGGCTACACCTTC,CASSLDMFRGYTF
TRBJ1-2,TRBV6-5,NA,NA,TGTGCCAGCAGCGAGGGGGGATCTTATGGCTACACCTTC,CASSEGGSYGYTF
TRBJ1-5,TRBV27,NA,NA,TGTGCCAGCAGTCCCAACGGGGGGCGCATCAATCAGCCCCAGCATTTT,CASSPNGGRINQPQHF
TRBJ1-2,TRBV2,NA,TRBD1,TGTGCCAGCAGGGAACGACAGGGAGGCTACACCTTC,CASRERQGGYTF
TRBJ1-1,TRBV11-3,NA,NA,TGTGCCAGCAGCTTACGGGTAGGGACTGAAGCTTTCTTT,CASSLRVGTEAFF
TRBJ1-3,TRBV2,few,NA,TGTGCCAGCAGGCTGACAGGAAACACCATATATTTT,CASRLTGNTIYF
TRBJ1-2,TRBV9,NA,NA,TGTGCCAGCAGCCCCCTCAGGGAACAAAACTATGGCTACACCTTC,CASSPLREQNYGYTF
TRBJ1-5,TRBV5-1,NA,NA,TGCGCCAGCAGCAGTGGACAGAATCAGCCCCAGCATTTT,CASSSGQNQPQHF
TRBJ1-2,TRBV7-2,NA,NA,TGTGCCAGCAGCGCATTTCCGGCGGAGAACTATGGCTACACCTTC,CASSAFPAENYGYTF
TRBJ2-3,TRBV10-3,few,TRBD2,TGTGCCATCAGTGACCCGAAGGCGGGGGGTGGGGATACGCAGTATTTT,CAISDPKAGGGDTQYF